The clone carrying this TCR beta chain was observed a handful of times. Beta-chain TCR CDR3 regions were amplified from RNA transcripts. The first-round RT-PCR employed HTBI primers together with the Qiagen OneStep RT-PCR kit. A multiplex PCR was then performed as the second round. TCRdb used MiXCR to reprocess the multiplex PCR reads, holding one entry per CDR3 protein. The repertoire includes about 740,000 distinct CDR3 sequences, 40% of them detected once, and roughly 45% sits in the top ten. The sample comes from a study of Graves' ophthalmopathy and Graves' hyperthyroidism. CDR1 is DFQATT, CDR2 SNEGSKA, per germline (reference sequence). This CDR3 has 14 residues. With V trimmed by 2 bases and J by 2 bases, 3 bases remained unmatched.

This chain joins TRBV20-1 and TRBJ2-5; 9 bases line up with TRBD1. This receptor was identified in an adult man with Graves' ophthalmopathy. Sequenced material: peripheral blood. CDR3 nucleotides: TGCAGTGCTAGACCCGGGACAGGGCAAGAGACCCAGTACTTC. It codes for CSARPGTGQETQYF.